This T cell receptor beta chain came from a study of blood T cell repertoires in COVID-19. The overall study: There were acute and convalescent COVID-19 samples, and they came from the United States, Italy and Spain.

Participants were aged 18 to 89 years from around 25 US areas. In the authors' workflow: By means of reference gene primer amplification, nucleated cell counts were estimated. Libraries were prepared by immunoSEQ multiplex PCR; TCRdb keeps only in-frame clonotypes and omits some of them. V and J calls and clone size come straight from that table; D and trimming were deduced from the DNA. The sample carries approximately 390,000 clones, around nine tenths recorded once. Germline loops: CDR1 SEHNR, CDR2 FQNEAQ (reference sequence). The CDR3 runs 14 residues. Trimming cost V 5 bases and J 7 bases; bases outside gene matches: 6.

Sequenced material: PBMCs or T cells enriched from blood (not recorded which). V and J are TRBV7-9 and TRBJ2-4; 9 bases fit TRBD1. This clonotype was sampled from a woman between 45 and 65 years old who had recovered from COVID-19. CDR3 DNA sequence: TGTGCCAGCAGCCCAAGGACAGGGGAGAACATTCAGTACTTC. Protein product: CASSPRTGENIQYF.